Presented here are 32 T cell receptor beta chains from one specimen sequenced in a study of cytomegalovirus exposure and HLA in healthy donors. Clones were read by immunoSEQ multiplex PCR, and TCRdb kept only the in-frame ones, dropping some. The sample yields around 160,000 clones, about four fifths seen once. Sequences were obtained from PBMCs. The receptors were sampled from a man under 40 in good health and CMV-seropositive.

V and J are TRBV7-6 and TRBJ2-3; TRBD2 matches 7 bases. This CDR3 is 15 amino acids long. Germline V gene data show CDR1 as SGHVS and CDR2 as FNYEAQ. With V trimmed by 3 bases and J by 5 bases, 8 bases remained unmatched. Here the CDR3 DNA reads TGTGCCAGCAGCTTTGTAACGGGGGGTGAAGATACGCAGTATTTT. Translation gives CASSFVTGGEDTQYF.

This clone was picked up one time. The CDR3 here is CASSPPGRGGGHEQFF. In nucleotides, the CDR3 is TGTGCCAGCAGCCCCCCCGGGCGGGGGGGCGGCCATGAGCAGTTCTTC. This chain joins TRBV13 and TRBJ2-1; 9 positions agree with TRBD2. The CDR3 has 16 amino acids. V was pared by 5 bases and J by 8 bases, with 13 bases of the junction left unmatched. Germline loops: CDR1 PRHDT, CDR2 FYEKMQ (reference sequence). The variable domain in full, completed from reference TRBV13 and TRBJ2-1, reads AAGVIQSPRHLIKEKRETATLKCYPIPRHDTVYWYQQGPGQDPQFLISFYEKMQSDKGSIPDRFSAQQFSDYHSELNMSSLELGDSALYFCASSPPGRGGGHEQFFGPGTRLTVL.

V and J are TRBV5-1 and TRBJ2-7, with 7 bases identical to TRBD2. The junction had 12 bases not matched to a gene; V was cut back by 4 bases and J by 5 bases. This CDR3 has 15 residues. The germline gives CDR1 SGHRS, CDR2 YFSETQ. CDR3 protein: CASSPAPGLFNEQYF. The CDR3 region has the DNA TGCGCCAGCAGCCCGGCGCCGGGACTATTCAACGAGCAGTACTTC.

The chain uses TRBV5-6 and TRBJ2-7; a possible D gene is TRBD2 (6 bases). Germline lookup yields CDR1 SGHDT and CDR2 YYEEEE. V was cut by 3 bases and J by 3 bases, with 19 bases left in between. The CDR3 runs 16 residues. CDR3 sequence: CASSSSPGRSIYEQYF. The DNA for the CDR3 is TGTGCCAGCAGCTCGTCCCCAGGGAGGAGTATCTACGAGCAGTACTTC.

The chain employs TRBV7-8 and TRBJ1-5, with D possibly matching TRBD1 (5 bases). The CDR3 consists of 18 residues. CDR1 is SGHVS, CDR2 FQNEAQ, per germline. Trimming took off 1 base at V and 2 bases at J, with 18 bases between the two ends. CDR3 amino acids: CASSLEYPGESGNQPQHF. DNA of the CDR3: TGTGCCAGCAGCTTAGAATACCCGGGGGAGTCGGGCAATCAGCCCCAGCATTTT.

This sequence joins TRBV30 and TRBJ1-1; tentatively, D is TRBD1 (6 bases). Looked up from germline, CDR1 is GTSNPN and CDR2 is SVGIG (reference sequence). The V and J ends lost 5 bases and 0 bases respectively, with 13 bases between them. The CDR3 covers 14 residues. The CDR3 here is CAWDPDSMNTEAFF. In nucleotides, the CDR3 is TGTGCCTGGGACCCGGACAGCATGAACACTGAAGCTTTCTTT.

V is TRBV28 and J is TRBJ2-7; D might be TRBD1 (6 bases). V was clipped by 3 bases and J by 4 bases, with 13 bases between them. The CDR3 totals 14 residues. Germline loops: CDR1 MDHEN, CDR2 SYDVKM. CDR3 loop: CASSFPDRPYEQYF. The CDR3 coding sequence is TGTGCCAGCAGTTTCCCAGACAGGCCGTACGAGCAGTACTTC.

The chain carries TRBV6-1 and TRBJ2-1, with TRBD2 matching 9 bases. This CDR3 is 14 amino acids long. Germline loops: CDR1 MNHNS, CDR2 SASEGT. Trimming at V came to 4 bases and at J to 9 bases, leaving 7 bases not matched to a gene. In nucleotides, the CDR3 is TGTGCCAGCAGTGTGCGGGAGGGCCCCCGTGAGCAGTTCTTC. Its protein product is CASSVREGPREQFF.

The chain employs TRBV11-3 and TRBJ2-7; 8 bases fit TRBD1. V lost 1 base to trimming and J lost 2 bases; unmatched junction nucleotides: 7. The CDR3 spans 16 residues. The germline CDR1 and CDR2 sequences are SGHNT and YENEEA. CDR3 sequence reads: CASSLGAGTGTYEQYF. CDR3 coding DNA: TGTGCCAGCAGCTTAGGGGCCGGGACAGGAACCTACGAGCAGTACTTC. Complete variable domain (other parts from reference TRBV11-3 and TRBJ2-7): EAGVVQSPRYKIIEKKQPVAFWCNPISGHNTLYWYLQNLGQGPELLIRYENEEAVDDSQLPKDRFSAERLKGVDSTLKIQPAELGDSAVYLCASSLGAGTGTYEQYFGPGTRLTVT.

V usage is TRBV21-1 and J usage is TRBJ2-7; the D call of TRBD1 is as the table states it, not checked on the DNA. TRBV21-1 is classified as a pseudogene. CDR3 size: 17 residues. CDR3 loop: CASRDGSRGNCSYEQYF. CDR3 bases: TGTGCCAGCAGGGACGGTTCAAGGGGCAACTGTAGTTACGAGCAGTACTTC.

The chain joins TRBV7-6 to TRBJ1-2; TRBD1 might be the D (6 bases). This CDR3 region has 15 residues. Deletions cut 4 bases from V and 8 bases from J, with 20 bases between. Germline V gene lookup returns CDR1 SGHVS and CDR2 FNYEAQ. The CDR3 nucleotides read TGTGCCAGCAGCTCCCCCTCCGGGGGGGCACGGGGCTACACCTTC. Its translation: CASSSPSGGARGYTF.

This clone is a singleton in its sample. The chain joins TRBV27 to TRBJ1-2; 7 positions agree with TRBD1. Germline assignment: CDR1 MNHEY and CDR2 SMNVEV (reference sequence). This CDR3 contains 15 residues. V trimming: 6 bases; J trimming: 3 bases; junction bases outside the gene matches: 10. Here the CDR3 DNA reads TGTGCCAGCAGCCAACGACAGGGTATAGACTATGGCTACACCTTC. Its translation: CASSQRQGIDYGYTF.

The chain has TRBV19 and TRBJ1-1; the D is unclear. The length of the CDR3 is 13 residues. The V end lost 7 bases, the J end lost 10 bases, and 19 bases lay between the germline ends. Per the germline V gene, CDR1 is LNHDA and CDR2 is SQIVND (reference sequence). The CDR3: CASTSGGLEGAFF. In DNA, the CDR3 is TGTGCCAGTACTTCTGGCGGGCTCGAGGGAGCTTTCTTT.

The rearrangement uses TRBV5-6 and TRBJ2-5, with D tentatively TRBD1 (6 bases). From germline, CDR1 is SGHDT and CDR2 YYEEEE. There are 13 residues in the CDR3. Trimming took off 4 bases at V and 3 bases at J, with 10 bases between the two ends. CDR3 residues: CASSLEGEETQYF. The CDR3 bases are TGTGCCAGCAGCCTTGAGGGGGAAGAGACCCAGTACTTC.

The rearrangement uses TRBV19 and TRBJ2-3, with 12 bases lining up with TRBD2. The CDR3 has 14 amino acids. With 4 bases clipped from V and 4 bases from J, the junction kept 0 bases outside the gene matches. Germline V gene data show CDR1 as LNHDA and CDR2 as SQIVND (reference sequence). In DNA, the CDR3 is TGTGCCAGTAGTACTAGCGGGAGGGCAGATACGCAGTATTTT. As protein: CASSTSGRADTQYF.

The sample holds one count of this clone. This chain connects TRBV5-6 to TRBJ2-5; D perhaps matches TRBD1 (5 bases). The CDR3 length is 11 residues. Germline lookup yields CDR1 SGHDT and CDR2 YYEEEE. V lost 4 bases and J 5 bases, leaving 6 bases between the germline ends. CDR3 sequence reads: CASSAGETQYF. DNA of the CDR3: TGTGCCAGCAGCGCAGGGGAGACCCAGTACTTC.

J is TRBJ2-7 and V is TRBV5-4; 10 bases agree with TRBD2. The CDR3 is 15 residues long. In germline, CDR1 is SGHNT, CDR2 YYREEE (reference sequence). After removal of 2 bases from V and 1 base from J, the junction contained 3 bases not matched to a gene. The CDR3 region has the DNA TGTGCCAGCAGCTTATCTAGCGGGGGATCCTACGAGCAGTACTTC. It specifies CASSLSSGGSYEQYF.

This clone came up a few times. This chain's CDR3 is CASSWSSSYEQYF. In DNA form, the CDR3 reads TGTGCCAGCAGTTGGAGCAGCTCCTACGAGCAGTACTTC. The chain carries TRBV27 and TRBJ2-7, with D unclear. Germline loops: CDR1 MNHEY, CDR2 SMNVEV (reference sequence). This CDR3 region has 13 residues. V was pared by 4 bases and J by 0 bases, with 7 bases between.

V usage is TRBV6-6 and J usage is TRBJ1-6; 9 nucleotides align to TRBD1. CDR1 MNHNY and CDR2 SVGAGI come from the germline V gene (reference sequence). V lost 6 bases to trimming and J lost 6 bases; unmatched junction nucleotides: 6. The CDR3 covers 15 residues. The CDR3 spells CASRPGTGINSPLHF. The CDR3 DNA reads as TGTGCCAGCAGACCCGGGACAGGGATTAATTCACCCCTCCACTTT.

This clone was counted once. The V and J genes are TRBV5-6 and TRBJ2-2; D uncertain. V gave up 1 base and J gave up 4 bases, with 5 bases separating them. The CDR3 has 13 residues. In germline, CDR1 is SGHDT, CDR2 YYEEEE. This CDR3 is CASSLKLTGELFF. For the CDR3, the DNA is TGTGCCAGCAGCTTGAAGCTCACCGGGGAGCTGTTTTTT.

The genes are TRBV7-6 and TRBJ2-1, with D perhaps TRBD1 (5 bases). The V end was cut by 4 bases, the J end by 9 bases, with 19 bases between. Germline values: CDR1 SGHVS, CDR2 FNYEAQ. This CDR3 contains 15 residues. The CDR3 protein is CASSSSVATGAEQFF. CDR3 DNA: TGTGCCAGCAGCTCGTCGGTTGCTACTGGGGCTGAGCAGTTCTTC.

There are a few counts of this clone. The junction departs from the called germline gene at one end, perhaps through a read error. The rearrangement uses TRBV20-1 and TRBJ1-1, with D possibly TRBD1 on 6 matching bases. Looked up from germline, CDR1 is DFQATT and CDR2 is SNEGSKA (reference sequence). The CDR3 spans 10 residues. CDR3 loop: CSAGDREAFF. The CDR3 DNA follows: TGCAGTGCTGGAGACAGGGAAGCTTTCTTT.

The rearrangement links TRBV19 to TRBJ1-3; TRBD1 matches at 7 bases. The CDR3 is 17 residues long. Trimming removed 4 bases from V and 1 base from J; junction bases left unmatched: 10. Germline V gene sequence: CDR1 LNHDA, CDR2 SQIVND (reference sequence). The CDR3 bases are TGTGCCAGTAGTACTCGTTACAGGGGCAAGTCTGGAAACACCATATATTTT. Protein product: CASSTRYRGKSGNTIYF.

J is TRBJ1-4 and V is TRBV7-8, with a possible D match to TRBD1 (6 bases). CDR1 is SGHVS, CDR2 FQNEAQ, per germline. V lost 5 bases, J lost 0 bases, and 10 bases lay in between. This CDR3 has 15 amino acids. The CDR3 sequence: CASSLTGPTNEKLFF. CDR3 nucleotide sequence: TGTGCCAGCAGCCTAACAGGGCCAACTAATGAAAAACTGTTTTTT.

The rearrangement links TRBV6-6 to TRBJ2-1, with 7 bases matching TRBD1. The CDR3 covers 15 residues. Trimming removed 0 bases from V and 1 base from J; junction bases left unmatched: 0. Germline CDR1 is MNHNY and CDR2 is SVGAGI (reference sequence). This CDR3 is CASSYSGQSYNEQFF. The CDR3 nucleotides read TGTGCCAGCAGTTACTCGGGACAGTCCTACAATGAGCAGTTCTTC.

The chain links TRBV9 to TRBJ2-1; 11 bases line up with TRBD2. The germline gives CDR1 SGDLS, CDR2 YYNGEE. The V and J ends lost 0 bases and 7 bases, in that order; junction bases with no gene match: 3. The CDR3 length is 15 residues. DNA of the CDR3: TGTGCCAGCAGCGTAGTACCTAGCGGGAGGAATGAGCAGTTCTTC. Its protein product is CASSVVPSGRNEQFF.

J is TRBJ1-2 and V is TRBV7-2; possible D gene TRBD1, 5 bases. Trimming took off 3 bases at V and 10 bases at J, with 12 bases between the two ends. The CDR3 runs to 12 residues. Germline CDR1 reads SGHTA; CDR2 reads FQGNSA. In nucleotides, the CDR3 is TGTGCCAGCAGCTTCAGGGTTAGGGACTACACCTTC. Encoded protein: CASSFRVRDYTF.

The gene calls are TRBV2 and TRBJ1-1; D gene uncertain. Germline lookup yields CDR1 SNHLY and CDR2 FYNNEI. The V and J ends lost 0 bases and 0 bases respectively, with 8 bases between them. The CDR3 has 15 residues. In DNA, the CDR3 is TGTGCCAGCAGTGAAGCGTTACAGTTGAACACTGAAGCTTTCTTT. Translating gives CASSEALQLNTEAFF.

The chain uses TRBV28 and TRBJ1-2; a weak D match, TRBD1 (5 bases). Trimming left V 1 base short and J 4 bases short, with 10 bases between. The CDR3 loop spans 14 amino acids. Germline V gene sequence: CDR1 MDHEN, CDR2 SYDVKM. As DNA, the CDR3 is TGTGCCAGCAGTTTATTGGAGGGGAGCTATGGCTACACCTTC. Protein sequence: CASSLLEGSYGYTF.

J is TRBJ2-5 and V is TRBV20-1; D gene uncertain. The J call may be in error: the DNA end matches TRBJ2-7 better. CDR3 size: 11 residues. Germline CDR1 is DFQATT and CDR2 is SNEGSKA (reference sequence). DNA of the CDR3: TGCAGTGCTAGACCTCCTATCGAGCAGTACTTC. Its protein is CSARPPIEQYF.

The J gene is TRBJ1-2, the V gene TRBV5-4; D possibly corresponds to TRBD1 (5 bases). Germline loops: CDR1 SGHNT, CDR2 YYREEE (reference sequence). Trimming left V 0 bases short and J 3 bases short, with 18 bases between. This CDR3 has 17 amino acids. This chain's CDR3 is CASSLERFGAADYGYTF. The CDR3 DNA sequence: TGTGCCAGCAGCTTGGAGAGATTTGGGGCAGCTGACTATGGCTACACCTTC.

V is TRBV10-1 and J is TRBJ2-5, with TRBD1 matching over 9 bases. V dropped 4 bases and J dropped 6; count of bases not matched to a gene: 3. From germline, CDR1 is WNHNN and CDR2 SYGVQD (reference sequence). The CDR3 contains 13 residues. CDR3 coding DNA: TGCGCCAGCAGTGGACAGGGGGAACAGACCCAGTACTTC. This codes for CASSGQGEQTQYF.